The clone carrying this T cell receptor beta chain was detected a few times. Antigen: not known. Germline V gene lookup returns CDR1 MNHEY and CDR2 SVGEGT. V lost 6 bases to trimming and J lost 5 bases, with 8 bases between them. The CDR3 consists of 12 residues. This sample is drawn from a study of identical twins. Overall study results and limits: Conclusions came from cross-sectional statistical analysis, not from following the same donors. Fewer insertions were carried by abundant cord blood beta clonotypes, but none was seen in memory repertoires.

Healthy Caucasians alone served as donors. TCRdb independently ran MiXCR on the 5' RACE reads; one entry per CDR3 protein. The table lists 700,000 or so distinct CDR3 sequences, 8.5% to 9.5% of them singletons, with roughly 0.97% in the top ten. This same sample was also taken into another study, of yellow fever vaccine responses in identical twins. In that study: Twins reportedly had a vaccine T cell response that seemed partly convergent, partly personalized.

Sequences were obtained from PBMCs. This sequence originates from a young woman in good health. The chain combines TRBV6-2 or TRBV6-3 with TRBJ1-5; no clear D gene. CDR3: CASREGYQPQHF. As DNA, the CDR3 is TGTGCCAGCAGGGAGGGATATCAGCCCCAGCATTTT.